This T cell receptor (beta chain) comes out of a study of spatial heterogeneity in lung cancer (dated 2019 in TCRdb). In the study overall: Beta-chain transcripts were consistently detected in greater numbers than alpha-chain transcripts, which likely reflected higher beta-chain transcript abundance. In tumor regions, TCR transcript counts showed a strong correlation with a T cell transcriptional module score from matched bulk RNA-seq. In the raw uncorrected reads, each unique combination of TCR and UMI appeared more than ten times on average. In non-small cell lung cancer, the study made a quantitative comparison of TCR alpha and beta repertoires among multiple tumor regions, matched nontumor lung and blood. Nonsynonymous mutation counts, determined by whole-exome sequencing of tumor tissue, were related to features of the TCR repertoire. Both alpha and beta chains were TCR-sequenced in samples taken at surgery, namely 220 tumor regions, fewer than 85 matched nontumor lung samples and approximately 58 PBMC samples. Results and caveats for the whole study, not just this receptor: The tumor nonsynonymous mutation count correlated with the number of expanded intratumoral alpha and beta TCRs. Counts of ubiquitous and regional expanded TCRs were found to correlate with counts of ubiquitous and regional nonsynonymous mutations, respectively. TCR-seq coverage of tumor T cells was estimated at only approximately 7% for alpha chains and 13% for beta chains. Additional single-cell paired TCR alpha and beta sequencing was considered necessary to confirm, at a functional level, the hypothesis that regional TCRs recognize regional mutations.

This clonotype is medium-sized (0.01 to 0.1%) in terms of sample share. Its antigen specificity is not known. Base-call qualities are not available, and no considerably larger clone is one nucleotide away. Read against the paper, the sample's time point label means: sample taken at primary tumor resection. Samples were obtained from about 69 patients with early-stage, untreated non-small cell lung cancer from the lung TRACERx cohort. For TCR sequencing, whole RNA was extracted from tumor and nontumor lung tissue, or from cryopreserved PBMC samples, and no cell sorting was done. Only patients for whom sufficient RNA was available from at least two tumor regions were selected for TCR sequencing. Before selection, tumor and adjacent nontumor lung specimens were reviewed by a lung pathologist. CDR1 is given as LGHNA and CDR2 as YNFKEQ, both from the germline V gene. Spanning cysteine to phenylalanine, the CDR3 consists of 18 amino acids. Only CDR3 DNA remains: 54 bases, in frame from the first base. Clipping removes 1 base from V and 6 bases from J, with 16 as the unmatched junction base count.

Libraries were built with 5' RACE. Data came from a NextSeq 500. In the TCR library protocol, a unique molecular identifier was attached to each TCR cDNA molecule so that PCR and sequencing errors could be corrected. The paper's data handling went like this. Decombinator tools were used for TCR identification, UMI-based error correction and CDR3 extraction. TCRs above a frequency of 2 per 1,000, corresponding to the top 1% of the tumor frequency distribution, were defined as expanded. Expanded tumor TCRs statistically deemed absent (corrected P<0.05) from at least one tumor region were classed as regional, and all other expanded tumor TCRs were classed as ubiquitous. Renyi diversity was computed with the R vegan package after each repertoire had been subsampled 100 times to 5,000 TCRs. CDR3 similarity networks were built from amino acid triplet string-kernel similarity, connecting CDR3s with pairwise similarity above 0.82. The public reads were reprocessed in TCRdb via fastp at Q25 and MiXCR, keeping in-frame beta chains. For every CDR3 protein sequence, its rows merge into one entry that carries the most common genes and DNA. For this entry, the V and J calls and clone size follow TCRdb and not the study's own pipeline. The sample has roughly 5,000 distinct CDR3 sequences on record, approximately 8% of them singletons. The ten largest make up roughly a third of the sample.

This specimen was lung tumor tissue, taken at surgery. The V gene is TRBV4-2 and the J gene is TRBJ2-7, and 9 junctional nucleotides match TRBD2. This sequence originates from a female donor with early-stage non-small cell lung cancer. CDR3 reads: CASSQVESCTSGSCEQYF. The DNA sequence is TGTGCCAGCAGCCAAGTAGAGAGTTGCACTAGCGGGTCATGCGAGCAGTACTTC.